This T cell receptor (beta chain) was captured by sequencing in a study of T-cell memory formation after mild COVID-19. MiXCR, run by TCRdb on the 5' RACE reads, gives a single entry per CDR3 protein. The sample lists a few hundred thousand distinct CDR3 sequences, around 15% occurring once. Germline CDR1 and CDR2: MGHRA and YSYEKL. The germline V and J ends were trimmed by 3 bases and 3 bases, with 15 bases remaining between them. This CDR3 contains 15 residues. This chain joins TRBV4-1 and TRBJ2-7; D may be TRBD1 or TRBD2 (5 bases each). The sequence derives from a man younger than 30 who had mild COVID-19 (a few samples of this study predate the infection). Cell type and time point are not known. The sequencing input was PBMCs or a T cell subset sorted from them (not recorded which). The CDR3 coding sequence is TGCGCCAGCAGCCAGCAAGACAGTGGACTCTACGAGCAGTACTTC. It is translated as CASSQQDSGLYEQYF.